This paragraph covers one TCR beta chain sequence. Per the original data handling: Amplifying reference gene primers gave estimates of nucleated cell counts. Sequencing used immunoSEQ multiplex PCR; TCRdb keeps in-frame clones, though not all of them. V and J calls and clone size are given by that table; D and trimming were obtained from the DNA. The repertoire holds approximately 320,000 clones, with almost 85% as singletons. The sample comes from a study of blood T cell repertoires in COVID-19. The length of the CDR3 is 15 residues. Losses at the gene ends were 4 bases for V and 7 bases for J; bases not matched to a gene: 10. Germline V gene sequence: CDR1 LNHNV, CDR2 YYDKDF (reference sequence).

Material: peripheral blood. The receptor's source is a human donor in a cohort sampled during active COVID-19. The chain couples TRBV15 to TRBJ2-1; 7 positions match TRBD1. The chain's CDR3 is CATSKLILQGNEQFF. The CDR3 region has the DNA TGTGCCACCAGCAAACTCATTTTACAGGGGAATGAGCAGTTCTTC. Based on the CDR3 plus reference TRBV15 and TRBJ2-1, the full variable domain is DAMVIQNPRYQVTQFGKPVTLSCSQTLNHNVMYWYQQKSSQAPKLLFHYYDKDFNNEADTPDNFQSRRPNTSFCFLDIRSPGLGDTAMYLCATSKLILQGNEQFFGPGTRLTVL.